This T cell receptor beta chain comes out of a study of CD8+ T cells in alopecia areata. Investigators isolated RNA and reverse transcribed it into cDNA to act as the sequencing template. Sequenced by immunoSEQ multiplex PCR; TCRdb stores in-frame clones only, minus some. Counted here are about 140,000 clones, 51% occurring once; the ten biggest clones make up 0.95% to 1%. This CDR3 is built from 13 residues. The germline gives CDR1 MGHRA, CDR2 YSYEKL. V was pared by 1 base and J by 7 bases, with 10 bases between. This clone appeared a few times. Alopecia areata patients provided lesional scalp punch biopsies and peripheral blood.

The sample was CD4+ T cells sorted from blood, taken at week 0. The origin of this receptor is a human donor with alopecia areata. The chain has TRBV4-1 and TRBJ1-2, with a tentative D call TRBD1 (5 bases). The chain's CDR3 is CASSQGQGVGYTF. CDR3 in DNA: TGCGCCAGCAGCCAAGGGCAGGGTGTTGGCTACACCTTC.